This T cell receptor (beta chain) was recorded in a study of T cells in localized non-small cell lung cancer. Concerning this clone: Its antigen is undetermined.

Study results and limitations: A raised T cell density in blood coincided with lengthier overall survival. Tumor trailed uninvolved adjacent lung in T cell clonality, which peaked there. Median approximately 58 top-100 tumor clones were shared with paired adjacent lung. It remains possible that heterogeneity exists, since only one tumor region was sequenced.

CDR3 length: 14 residues. The germline V gene encodes CDR1 MNHEY and CDR2 SVGAGI. With 2 bases removed from V and 4 bases from J, the gap between germline ends came to 12 bases. TCRdb's copy holds only in-frame clones and misses some; the assay was immunoSEQ multiplex PCR. The table includes tens of thousands of clones, approximately 90% detected once. The TCR sequence derives from a man aged 35-69 years with stage I squamous cell lung carcinoma. The source material was peripheral blood, sampled before any cancer treatment. The genes are TRBV6-5 and TRBJ2-7; D gene ambiguous. The CDR3 DNA sequence: TGTGCCAGCAGTTACAGGGTGGGAAATTACGAGCAGTACTTC. This codes for CASSYRVGNYEQYF.